A single sample gave rise to the 13 T cell receptor beta chains below, sequenced in a study of CD8+CD57+ T cells in acquired aplastic anemia. Genomic DNA, the template, was used for profiling of the TCR beta VDJ and CDR3. Each CDR3 protein gets one entry after TCRdb re-called the reads with MiXCR. Of hundreds of thousands of distinct CDR3 sequences in the sample, 55% to 75% were seen once. Sequences were obtained from sorted CD4+, CD8+, or CD8+CD57+ T cells (not recorded which) from PBMCs. These receptors all come from a human donor in good health, serving as a control.

On this clonotype itself: The CDR3 does not close with the conserved phenylalanine or tryptophan, likely indicating a read error. It is unclear where the CDR3 begins or ends on the DNA, so no DNA is shown, and the CDR3 is as TCRdb lists it. The chain employs TRBV10-3 and TRBJ1-6; TRBD1 was called by the table and not checked on the DNA. The CDR3 spans 15 residues, counting both ends. Germline V CDR1 and CDR2: ENHRY, SYGVKD. The CDR3: CAISESSGGYSPRQL.

Regarding this clonotype: This may stem from a read error, because a much larger clone lies one nucleotide away. This chain links TRBV6-1 with TRBJ2-2, with TRBD1 as a possible D gene (6 bases). The germline V and J ends were trimmed by 6 bases and 4 bases, with 15 bases remaining between them. Germline V gene data show CDR1 as MNHNS and CDR2 as SASEGT. This CDR3 is 15 amino acids long. In DNA, the CDR3 is TGTGCCAGCAGGTCTTGGGGGCCGGGCACCGGGGAGCTGTTTTTT. Its translation: CASRSWGPGTGELFF.

This clonotype was recorded many times. This rearrangement joins TRBV5-1 to TRBJ2-5; 7 bases match TRBD1. CDR1 and CDR2 (germline): SGHRS, YFSETQ. The CDR3 loop spans 15 amino acids. V shed 1 base, J shed 4 bases, and the junction held 7 bases outside the gene matches. CDR3 bases: TGCGCCAGCAGCTTGTATAACAGGGGTCGAGAGACCCAGTACTTC. Translating gives CASSLYNRGRETQYF.

The chain uses TRBV7-2 and TRBJ2-7, with a weak D call TRBD1 (6 bases). Trimming took 0 bases from V and 9 from J, leaving 18 bases between them. There are 15 residues in the CDR3. CDR1 is SGHTA and CDR2 is FQGNSA in the germline V gene. CDR3 in amino acids: CASSLAGPGTGTQYF. CDR3 bases: TGTGCCAGCAGCTTAGCCGGGCCAGGCACAGGGACGCAGTACTTC. Together with reference TRBV7-2 and TRBJ2-7, the CDR3 gives the full variable domain: GAGVSQSPSNKVTEKGKDVELRCDPISGHTALYWYRQSLGQGLEFLIYFQGNSAPDKSGLPSDRFSAERTGGSVSTLTIQRTQQEDSAVYLCASSLAGPGTGTQYFGPGTRLTVT.

Remarks on this clonotype: One end of the junction does not line up with germline, which may come from a read error. J is TRBJ1-6 and V is TRBV5-1; TRBD1 aligns across 7 bases. The germline V gene encodes CDR1 SGHRS and CDR2 YFSETQ. There are 18 residues in the CDR3. CDR3 coding DNA: TGTGCCAGCAGCGTGCGTGAGGGGGCCCGGGGGGATAATTCACCCCTCCACTTT. Amino acids: CASSVREGARGDNSPLHF.

J is TRBJ2-7 and V is TRBV7-8; 7 bases match TRBD1. This CDR3 has 14 amino acids. Germline-derived CDR1 and CDR2 are SGHVS and FQNEAQ. With V trimmed by 5 bases and J by 11 bases, 15 bases remained unmatched. In nucleotides, the CDR3 is TGTGCCAGCAGCGCCGGGACAGTAGGACACGATAAGTACTTC. This encodes CASSAGTVGHDKYF. Full variable domain (missing parts from reference TRBV7-8 and TRBJ2-7): GAGVSQSPRYKVAKRGQDVALRCDPISGHVSLFWYQQALGQGPEFLTYFQNEAQLDKSGLPSDRFFAERPEGSVSTLKIQRTQQEDSAVYLCASSAGTVGHDKYFGPGTRLTVT.

This clonotype was seen repeatedly, ten times or more. The chain joins TRBV3-1 to TRBJ1-2, with a possible D match to TRBD1 (6 bases). CDR3 length equals 14 residues. Between the trimmed V and J ends, which lost 3 bases and 3 bases, there was a span of 11 bases. The germline V gene encodes CDR1 LGHDT and CDR2 YNNKEL (reference sequence). CDR3 bases: TGTGCCAGCAGCCACCTGGACAGCGACTATGGCTACACCTTC. Amino acid sequence: CASSHLDSDYGYTF.

This clonotype was seen repeatedly, ten times or more. The J gene is TRBJ2-5, the V gene TRBV19; D tentatively fits TRBD1 or TRBD2 (5 bases each). The CDR3 contains 16 residues. Germline V lookup: CDR1 LNHDA, CDR2 SQIVND (reference sequence). Trimming took off 5 bases at V and 4 bases at J, with 20 bases between the two ends. CDR3 sequence: CASSGRDPTMRETQYF. The CDR3, as DNA: TGTGCCAGTAGTGGCCGGGACCCTACAATGAGAGAGACCCAGTACTTC.

This chain links TRBV24-1 with TRBJ2-5; 11 nucleotides line up with TRBD1. V was clipped by 2 bases and J by 5 bases; unmatched bases: 6. The germline gives CDR1 KGHDR, CDR2 SFDVKD. The CDR3 length is 16 residues. The DNA of the CDR3 is TGTGCCACCAGTGATTGGGACAGGGGGGCTACGGAGACCCAGTACTTC. This gives the protein CATSDWDRGATETQYF.

About this clonotype: Since the CDR3 does not end with the conserved phenylalanine or tryptophan, this likely comes from a read error. It is unclear where the CDR3 begins or ends on the DNA, so no DNA is shown, and the CDR3 is as TCRdb lists it. The chain has TRBV19 and TRBJ2-1; TRBD1 is taken as the D call from the table, unchecked against the DNA. Counting both end residues, the CDR3 totals 16 amino acids. Germline-derived CDR1 and CDR2 are LNHDA and SQIVND (reference sequence). The CDR3 sequence is CASSIRGGPSYEQYFV.

This clonotype was observed a handful of times. The chain couples TRBV7-8 to TRBJ2-3; D call uncertain. Looked up from germline, CDR1 is SGHVS and CDR2 is FQNEAQ. The CDR3 has 16 residues. V lost 1 base, J lost 2 bases, and 13 bases lay in between. The CDR3 nucleotides read TGTGCCAGCAGCTTAGTGTCCGGCGGTTACACAGATACGCAGTATTTT. It translates to CASSLVSGGYTDTQYF.

V and J are TRBV12-3 or TRBV12-4 and TRBJ2-3; D is uncertain. V shed 8 bases and J shed 2 bases, with 5 bases lying between them. The CDR3 totals 11 residues. DNA for the CDR3: TGTGCCAGCCCCCTCACAGATACGCAGTATTTT. It specifies CASPLTDTQYF.

The chain has TRBV19 and TRBJ1-3, with 8 bases fitting TRBD1. CDR1 is LNHDA, CDR2 SQIVND, per germline (reference sequence). V was clipped by 5 bases and J by 6 bases; unmatched bases: 6. The CDR3 sequence is 14 residues long. The CDR3 region is CASSRQGPVNTIYF. Written as DNA, the CDR3 is TGTGCCAGTAGTCGACAGGGGCCGGTAAACACCATATATTTT.